This record concerns one T cell receptor beta chain sequence. Per the authors' pipeline: Reference gene primer amplification gave nucleated cell count estimates. The assay was immunoSEQ multiplex PCR, and TCRdb's table has in-frame clones only and misses some. The V and J calls and the clone size are those of that table, but D and trimming were determined from the DNA. The table records roughly 350,000 clones, around 87% of them present only once. The data derive from a study of blood T cell repertoires in COVID-19. Background on the study: Both acute and convalescent COVID-19 samples were obtained from the United States, Italy and Spain. Sources were T cells, B-cell-depleted T cells, or PBMCs; the material itself was cDNA or gDNA.

The V end lost 5 bases, the J end lost 8 bases, and 15 bases lay between the germline ends. CDR1 and CDR2 from the germline V gene are MNHEY and SMNVEV (reference sequence). The CDR3 runs to 13 residues. Material: peripheral blood. This receptor was taken from a woman aged 50 to 60 with active or convalescent COVID-19. This sequence joins TRBV27 and TRBJ1-2; D not certain. CDR3 residues: CASSPRAFGGYTF. Here the CDR3 DNA reads TGTGCCAGCAGTCCGCGGGCCTTCGGGGGCTACACCTTC.